The entry below gives a single TCR beta chain sequence along with its context. TCRdb's copy holds only in-frame clones and misses some; the assay was immunoSEQ multiplex PCR. The sample gives around 25,000 clones, roughly 80% of which show up once; 7.5% to 9.5% is in the top ten. The record originates from a study of PD-1 blockade in classical Hodgkin lymphoma. Study background: Every 2 weeks, patients had 3 mg/kg nivolumab intravenously.

Trimming left V 4 bases short and J 3 bases short, with 13 bases between. Germline CDR1 MNHNY, CDR2 SVGAGI (reference sequence). CDR3 length: 15 amino acids. Brentuximab vedotin exposure varied, and every patient relapsed after autologous stem cell transplantation. This receptor was obtained from a human donor with classical Hodgkin lymphoma. The specimen was peripheral blood mononuclear cells (PBMCs), collected before the second cycle of nivolumab. The rearrangement uses TRBV6-6 and TRBJ1-5, with D perhaps TRBD1 (6 bases). The CDR3 spells CASSLRQVYNQPQHF. CDR3 coding DNA: TGTGCCAGCAGTTTGAGACAGGTCTACAATCAGCCCCAGCATTTT.